What follows are 25 T cell receptor beta chains derived from one specimen sequenced in a study of low-dose radiotherapy and immunotherapy resistance in tumors. Covering alpha and beta chains, TRAV- and TRBV-specific primers were used for the first-strand cDNA. The PCR that amplified TCRs ran for around 21 cycles, relying on a constant-region primer and a V-primer adapter. MiXCR was run by TCRdb on the reads, yielding one entry per CDR3 protein. Of about 6,400 distinct CDR3 sequences in the sample, over 55% were seen once. The receptors here all came from a human donor with advanced metastatic prostate, ovarian, gallbladder or colorectal cancer (not recorded which). This table probably holds off-target reads from a library built for another chain.

This clonotype occurred a few times. This sequence joins TRBV2 and TRBJ2-1; D may be TRBD1 or TRBD2 (5 bases each). This CDR3 comprises 15 residues. V lost 6 bases, J lost 3 bases, and 15 bases lay in between. From germline, CDR1 is SNHLY and CDR2 FYNNEI. CDR3 DNA sequence: TGTGCCAGCAGATCCGGGACGGGATTCTACAATGAGCAGTTCTTC. Amino acids: CASRSGTGFYNEQFF. The full variable domain, rest sourced from reference TRBV2 and TRBJ2-1, is EPEVTQTPSHQVTQMGQEVILRCVPISNHLYFYWYRQILGQKVEFLVSFYNNEISEKSEIFDDQFSVERPDGSNFTLKIRSTKLEDSAMYFCASRSGTGFYNEQFFGPGTRLTVL.

J is TRBJ1-1 and V is TRBV7-9, with 8 bases identical to TRBD1. This CDR3 region has 15 residues. Trimming took 1 base from V and 4 from J; bases not matched to a gene: 5. From germline, CDR1 is SEHNR and CDR2 FQNEAQ (reference sequence). The CDR3 bases are TGTGCCAGCAGCTTAGGGACAGGGTTTGGCACTGAAGCTTTCTTT. It encodes CASSLGTGFGTEAFF.

The chain has TRBV11-2 and TRBJ1-1, with D uncertain. Trimming removed 5 bases from V and 3 bases from J, with 10 bases in between. CDR3 length: 13 amino acids. CDR1 is SGHAT, CDR2 FQNNGV, per germline. The CDR3 sequence is CASSPNTYTEAFF. The CDR3 DNA is TGTGCCAGCAGCCCAAACACGTACACTGAAGCTTTCTTT.

This clonotype was picked up a small number of times. This chain joins TRBV2 and TRBJ2-1, with 9 bases fitting TRBD2. Germline V gene lookup returns CDR1 SNHLY and CDR2 FYNNEI. V dropped 5 bases and J dropped 4; count of bases not matched to a gene: 3. This CDR3 region has 14 residues. This CDR3 reads CASSFSGGYNEQFF. The CDR3 DNA follows: TGTGCCAGCAGTTTTAGCGGGGGTTACAATGAGCAGTTCTTC.

The gene calls are TRBV9 and TRBJ1-4, with D maybe TRBD1 (5 bases). Germline CDR1 and CDR2: SGDLS and YYNGEE. The V gene lost 4 bases and the J gene lost 8 bases, with 15 bases spanning the gap. This CDR3 spans 14 amino acids. The CDR3 region is CASSPAGQGEKLFF. CDR3 DNA sequence: TGTGCCAGCAGCCCTGCGGGGCAGGGCGAAAAACTGTTTTTT.

This chain connects TRBV7-6 to TRBJ1-1; tentatively, D is TRBD1 (6 bases). CDR3 length equals 13 residues. The V end was cut by 1 base, the J end by 7 bases, with 10 bases between. Germline loops: CDR1 SGHVS, CDR2 FNYEAQ. The CDR3 here is CASSLVADSEAFF. CDR3 nucleotide sequence: TGTGCCAGCAGCTTAGTAGCGGACAGTGAAGCTTTCTTT.

V usage is TRBV12-3 or TRBV12-4 and J usage is TRBJ2-7; D uncertain. The V gene lost 2 bases and the J gene lost 3 bases, with 8 bases spanning the gap. The length of the CDR3 is 13 residues. CDR3 in DNA: TGTGCCAGCAGTTTACAGGACGGCTACGAGCAGTACTTC. The encoded protein is CASSLQDGYEQYF.

The chain employs TRBV6-2 or TRBV6-3 and TRBJ2-7; TRBD1 matches 7 bases. CDR3 length equals 15 residues. Germline trimming cut 5 bases from V and 3 bases from J; bases unmatched to any gene: 10. The germline V gene encodes CDR1 MNHEY and CDR2 SVGEGT. This CDR3 reads CASSPPGGENYEQYF. As DNA, the CDR3 is TGTGCCAGCAGTCCCCCAGGGGGAGAGAACTACGAGCAGTACTTC.

In this sample, this clonotype turned up once. This sequence joins TRBV2 and TRBJ1-5; 8 nucleotides line up with TRBD1. CDR1 SNHLY and CDR2 FYNNEI come from the germline V gene. V dropped 4 bases and J dropped 5; count of bases not matched to a gene: 7. The CDR3 is 15 residues long. The DNA for the CDR3 is TGTGCCAGCAGTGCCCGGACAGGGAGCCATCAGCCCCAGCATTTT. This codes for CASSARTGSHQPQHF.

This sequence joins TRBV28 and TRBJ2-7, with D possibly being TRBD1 (5 bases). The V gene's germline CDR1 is MDHEN and CDR2 SYDVKM. The CDR3 covers 14 residues. Trimming cost V 3 bases and J 6 bases, with 15 bases left between them. The chain's CDR3 is CASSLRQSYREQYF. The CDR3 region has the DNA TGTGCCAGCAGTTTGAGACAGTCTTATCGCGAGCAGTACTTC.

The CDR3 region is CASSITTDTQYF. The CDR3 coding sequence is TGTGCCAGTAGTATCACCACAGATACGCAGTATTTT. This chain joins TRBV19 and TRBJ2-3; D ambiguous. The V and J ends lost 3 bases and 2 bases respectively, with 3 bases between them. Germline CDR1 is LNHDA and CDR2 is SQIVND (reference sequence). The CDR3 totals 12 residues.

This clonotype showed up just a few times. V usage is TRBV5-1 and J usage is TRBJ2-2; unclear D gene. Germline CDR1 reads SGHRS; CDR2 reads YFSETQ. Trimming took off 0 bases at V and 7 bases at J, with 7 bases between the two ends. CDR3 size: 13 residues. The CDR3: CASSLARNGELFF. CDR3 sequence (DNA): TGCGCCAGCAGCTTGGCCCGTAACGGGGAGCTGTTTTTT.

This clonotype was seen a few times. The chain has TRBV27 and TRBJ2-7; D is perhaps TRBD1 or TRBD2 (5 bases each). With 5 bases removed from V and 1 base from J, the gap between germline ends came to 15 bases. Germline lookup yields CDR1 MNHEY and CDR2 SMNVEV (reference sequence). This CDR3 spans 15 amino acids. CDR3 in amino acids: CASSPGPARSYEQYF. DNA of the CDR3: TGTGCCAGCAGTCCGGGACCGGCCCGATCCTACGAGCAGTACTTC.

In this sample, this clonotype turned up a few times. The rearrangement uses TRBV28 and TRBJ2-7; TRBD1 matches at 8 bases. This CDR3 comprises 13 residues. Germline values: CDR1 MDHEN, CDR2 SYDVKM. Unmatched junction bases numbered 8, after V lost 6 bases and J lost 7 bases. The CDR3 is CASRAGQGREQYF. The CDR3 bases are TGTGCCAGCAGAGCAGGACAGGGCCGGGAGCAGTACTTC.

About this clonotype: One end of the junction does not line up with germline, which may come from a read error. The gene calls are TRBV5-3 and TRBJ2-1; TRBD2 agrees at 9 bases. TRBV5-3 is recorded as an ORF, its role being uncertain. This CDR3 is built from 15 residues. The CDR3 nucleotides are TGTGCCAGCAGCTTGGAGCTAGCGGGATACAATGAGCAGTTCTTC. It translates to CASSLELAGYNEQFF.

This clonotype occurred a few times. The chain joins TRBV5-1 to TRBJ2-3, with TRBD2 identical over 9 bases. This CDR3 comprises 15 residues. The germline V gene has CDR1 SGHRS and CDR2 YFSETQ. With V trimmed by 4 bases and J by 1 base, 4 bases remained unmatched. This CDR3 is CASSSSGSGTDTQYF. The DNA of the CDR3 is TGCGCCAGCAGCAGTAGCGGGAGTGGCACAGATACGCAGTATTTT.

This clonotype appeared a few times. This chain joins TRBV5-3 and TRBJ1-2; D remains unclear. TRBV5-3 is an open reading frame whose function is uncertain. Trimming shortened V by 8 bases and J by 4 bases, and 21 bases separated the two germline ends. The CDR3 totals 15 residues. The CDR3 sequence is CASSPQAGLAYGYTF. CDR3 nucleotides: TGTGCCAGCAGCCCGCAGGCGGGGTTGGCCTATGGCTACACCTTC.

The V call is TRBV20-1, the J call TRBJ2-1, with D perhaps matching TRBD2 (5 bases). The length of the CDR3 is 15 residues. The ends were cut back, 5 bases at V and 0 bases at J, with 14 bases in the middle. The V gene's germline CDR1 is DFQATT and CDR2 SNEGSKA (reference sequence). CDR3 amino acids: CSARAGESSYNEQFF. The CDR3 DNA sequence: TGCAGTGCTCGTGCGGGCGAGAGCTCCTACAATGAGCAGTTCTTC.

The rearrangement links TRBV20-1 to TRBJ1-1; 7 nucleotides line up with TRBD1. Unmatched junction bases numbered 9, after V lost 0 bases and J lost 5 bases. Germline V gene sequence: CDR1 DFQATT, CDR2 SNEGSKA (reference sequence). The CDR3 runs to 15 residues. CDR3 nucleotides: TGCAGTGCTAGAGACCCACAGGGGAGGGGGACTGAAGCTTTCTTT. It codes for CSARDPQGRGTEAFF.

This clonotype was seen only a few times. The gene calls are TRBV12-3 or TRBV12-4 and TRBJ2-2; TRBD1 might be the D (6 bases). The CDR3 has 15 amino acids. Trimming stripped 6 bases from V and 0 bases from J, with 11 bases between. The CDR3 is CASSRDTANTGELFF. The CDR3 DNA reads as TGTGCCAGCAGCCGGGACACCGCGAACACCGGGGAGCTGTTTTTT.

This clonotype was counted a few times. Germline is not matched at one junction end, which may reflect a read error. This chain uses TRBV29-1 with TRBJ1-1; no clear D gene. The length of the CDR3 is 13 residues. CDR1 is SQVTM and CDR2 is ANQGSEA in the germline V gene. CDR3 DNA sequence: TGCAGCGTTGCTGTGACCGCTGCCGGAGTTCCCCATTTT. It encodes CSVAVTAAGVPHF.

The chain uses TRBV2 and TRBJ2-2; D remains unclear. The V gene's germline CDR1 is SNHLY and CDR2 FYNNEI. CDR3 length: 14 residues. V lost 7 bases and J 2 bases, leaving 11 bases between the germline ends. The CDR3 sequence is CASTILANTGELFF. CDR3 DNA: TGTGCCAGCACCATCCTTGCCAACACCGGGGAGCTGTTTTTT.

V gene TRBV5-1 combines with J gene TRBJ1-2, with 8 bases matching TRBD1. From germline, CDR1 is SGHRS and CDR2 YFSETQ. V dropped 3 bases and J dropped 4; count of bases not matched to a gene: 11. The CDR3 is made up of 16 amino acids. CDR3: CASSSTGTGRSYGYTF. CDR3 nucleotide sequence: TGCGCCAGCAGCTCTACAGGGACAGGTCGGAGCTATGGCTACACCTTC.

The chain has TRBV13 and TRBJ1-1, with TRBD1 identical over 7 bases. This CDR3 has 14 amino acids. J lost 1 base, V lost 5 bases, and 4 bases had no gene match. Germline CDR1 is PRHDT and CDR2 is FYEKMQ (reference sequence). The CDR3 region has the DNA TGTGCCAGCAGCGCCCGGGACAGGAACACTGAAGCTTTCTTT. This translates into CASSARDRNTEAFF.

This clonotype was detected only a few times. The chain links TRBV12-3 or TRBV12-4 to TRBJ1-1; possible D gene TRBD1, 5 bases. The CDR3 contains 14 residues. Trimming cost V 3 bases and J 1 base, with 9 bases left between them. This CDR3 reads CASSFRQGNTEAFF. CDR3 coding DNA: TGTGCCAGCAGTTTTCGTCAGGGGAACACTGAAGCTTTCTTT.